The subject of this entry is one T cell receptor (beta chain). As yet, its antigen is unknown. The data originate from a study of shared clonotypes between healthy human individuals. Study-wide background: Used for every donor were three CD4 naive, three CD4 memory, two CD8 naive and one CD8 memory plate. The study, taken as a whole, reports: Rarefaction revealed incomplete sorted-subset sequencing despite large depth.

Adults of Caucasian background living in Nashville, Tennessee made up all donors. CD45RA-negative memory and CD45RA+ naive subsets were split from the CD4+ cells. The trim removed 4 bases at V and 3 bases at J, leaving 16 bases unmatched. The length of the CDR3 is 18 residues. Germline V gene data show CDR1 as LGHNA and CDR2 as YNFKEQ. Assay: immunoSEQ multiplex PCR; the TCRdb copy retains only in-frame clones and omits some. The data show about 520,000 clones, roughly 95% seen once. V gene TRBV4-2 combines with J gene TRBJ1-1; TRBD1 matches 8 bases. The TCR was taken from a woman in her twenties or thirties in good health. Sequencing used naive CD4+ T cells sorted from blood. The subset here: CD45RA+ positively selected. As DNA, the CDR3 is TGTGCCAGCAGCCGGAGGGTCGGGACAGGCACATCCGACACTGAAGCTTTCTTT. It codes for CASSRRVGTGTSDTEAFF.